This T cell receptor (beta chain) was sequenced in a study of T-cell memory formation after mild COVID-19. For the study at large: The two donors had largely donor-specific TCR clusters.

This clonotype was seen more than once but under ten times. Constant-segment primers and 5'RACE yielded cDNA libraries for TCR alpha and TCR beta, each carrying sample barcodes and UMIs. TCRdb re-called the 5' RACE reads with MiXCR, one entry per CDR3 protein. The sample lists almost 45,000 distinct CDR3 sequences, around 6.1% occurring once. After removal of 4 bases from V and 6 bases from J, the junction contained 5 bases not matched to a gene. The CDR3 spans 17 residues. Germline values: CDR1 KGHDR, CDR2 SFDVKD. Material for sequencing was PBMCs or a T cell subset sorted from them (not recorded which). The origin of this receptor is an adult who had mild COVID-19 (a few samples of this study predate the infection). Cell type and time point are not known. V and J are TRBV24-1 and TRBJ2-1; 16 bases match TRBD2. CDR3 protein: CATSEHGTSGRANEQFF. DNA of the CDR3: TGTGCCACCAGTGAGCATGGGACTAGCGGGAGGGCCAATGAGCAGTTCTTC.